This T cell receptor (beta chain) came from a study of blood T cell repertoires in COVID-19. This table comes from immunoSEQ multiplex PCR, and its TCRdb copy is limited to in-frame clones, with some not included. The profile covers 250,000 to 350,000 clones, with over 75% appearing a single time and around 12% taken by the ten largest. CDR3 length equals 13 residues. V was pared by 4 bases and J by 2 bases, with 3 bases of the junction left unmatched. Germline V gene lookup returns CDR1 SGHDT and CDR2 YYEEEE. Sequencing was performed on peripheral blood. This sequence joins TRBV5-6 and TRBJ2-7; 7 positions match TRBD1. The source of this sequence is a woman in her sixties or seventies with acute or convalescent COVID-19. The DNA for the CDR3 is TGTGCCAGCAGCGTTGGACAGGCCTACGAGCAGTACTTC. This gives the protein CASSVGQAYEQYF.